This entry lists 32 T cell receptor beta chains sequenced from one sample in a study of circulating tumor DNA in untreated peripheral T-cell lymphoma (dated by TCRdb to the early 2020s). The library relied on the immunoSEQ multiplex PCR assay. Here the immuneACCESS table is served through TCRdb, limited to in-frame sequences with V and J called. Missing clones are a known gap in these copies; in checked studies unresolved V genes cover under half, and the rest lacks a known reason. For this sample the table gives some 10,000 clones, of which about 75% were detected only once. The ten largest clones capture 30% to 35% of the sample. The sample was tumor tissue. The origin of the receptors is a human donor with peripheral T-cell lymphoma.

The J gene is TRBJ2-3, the V gene TRBV5-1; no clear D gene. Looked up from germline, CDR1 is SGHRS and CDR2 is YFSETQ. The CDR3 is made up of 14 amino acids. Trimming removed 0 bases at V and 2 bases at J, with 7 bases between. The chain's CDR3 is CASSLVQTTDTQYF. The CDR3 nucleotides read TGCGCCAGCAGCTTGGTACAGACCACAGATACGCAGTATTTT.

The rearrangement uses TRBV18 and TRBJ2-7, with D tentatively TRBD1 (5 bases). There are 13 residues in the CDR3. Germline loops: CDR1 KGHSH, CDR2 LQKENI. The ends were cut back, 6 bases at V and 5 bases at J, with 14 bases in the middle. This CDR3 is CASSVSGLNEQYF. DNA for the CDR3: TGTGCCAGCTCTGTCTCAGGGTTAAACGAGCAGTACTTC. Looking up the rest from reference TRBV18 and TRBJ2-7 gives the full variable domain: NAGVMQNPRHLVRRRGQEARLRCSPMKGHSHVYWYRQLPEEGLKFMVYLQKENIIDESGMPKERFSAEFPKEGPSILRIQQVVRGDSAAYFCASSVSGLNEQYFGPGTRLTVT.

The V gene is TRBV19, the J gene TRBJ1-2, with TRBD1 matching over 9 bases. Losses at the gene ends were 7 bases for V and 10 bases for J; bases not matched to a gene: 10. The CDR3 is made up of 13 amino acids. Germline CDR1 and CDR2: LNHDA and SQIVND (reference sequence). The CDR3 loop is CASTTTGGVFYTF. In nucleotides, the CDR3 is TGTGCCAGTACTACTACAGGGGGCGTATTCTACACCTTC.

The V gene is TRBV6-7, the J gene TRBJ2-3; D is perhaps TRBD2 (6 bases). TRBV6-7 counts as an open reading frame of uncertain function. This CDR3 comprises 15 residues. Trimming cost V 3 bases and J 1 base, with 11 bases left between them. The CDR3 sequence is CASSYGGARTDTQYF. For the CDR3, the DNA is TGTGCCAGCAGTTATGGAGGGGCTCGCACAGATACGCAGTATTTT.

This chain links TRBV14 with TRBJ2-2; D gene ambiguous. The CDR3 runs 16 residues. V shed 1 base and J shed 3 bases, with 12 bases lying between them. CDR1 SGHDN and CDR2 FVKESK come from the germline V gene. The CDR3 sequence: CASSQGWGSDTGELFF. CDR3 bases: TGTGCCAGCAGCCAAGGGTGGGGATCCGACACCGGGGAGCTGTTTTTT.

The chain uses TRBV18 and TRBJ2-1, with TRBD2 matching over 11 bases. The trim removed 0 bases at V and 8 bases at J, leaving 12 bases unmatched. In germline, CDR1 is KGHSH, CDR2 LQKENI. There are 18 residues in the CDR3. The CDR3: CASSPPFSGGASAHEQFF. In DNA, the CDR3 is TGTGCCAGCTCACCACCGTTTAGCGGGGGGGCCTCTGCACATGAGCAGTTCTTC.

The V gene is TRBV15, the J gene TRBJ1-5; weak D call: TRBD1 (5 bases). Germline CDR1 LNHNV, CDR2 YYDKDF (reference sequence). The CDR3 is made up of 14 amino acids. V was clipped by 2 bases and J by 7 bases, with 12 bases between them. CDR3 in DNA: TGTGCCACCAGCAGACCTGCGGGGGGACAGCCCCAGCATTTT. Translating gives CATSRPAGGQPQHF.

The V and J genes are TRBV9 and TRBJ1-2, with D uncertain. CDR1 and CDR2 (germline): SGDLS, YYNGEE. The germline V and J ends were trimmed by 0 bases and 0 bases, with 9 bases remaining between them. This CDR3 has 15 amino acids. The CDR3: CASSVDGGTNYGYTF. For the CDR3, the DNA is TGTGCCAGCAGCGTAGACGGCGGCACTAACTATGGCTACACCTTC.

CDR3 in DNA: TGTGCCAGCAGCGTAGGATCACAGGCTAACTATGGCTACACCTTC. This gives the protein CASSVGSQANYGYTF. The chain couples TRBV9 to TRBJ1-2, with a weak D call TRBD1 (5 bases). Trimming cost V 0 bases and J 0 bases, with 9 bases left between them. Germline assignment: CDR1 SGDLS and CDR2 YYNGEE. CDR3 length: 15 amino acids.

Here the CDR3 reads CAWSRMNTEAFF. The CDR3 DNA follows: TGTGCCTGGAGTCGAATGAACACTGAAGCTTTCTTT. This chain uses TRBV30 with TRBJ1-1; D unresolved. Germline CDR1 is GTSNPN and CDR2 is SVGIG (reference sequence). CDR3 length: 12 residues. With 2 bases removed from V and 0 bases from J, the gap between germline ends came to 4 bases.

The chain recombines TRBV6-7 with TRBJ2-2; 7 bases align to TRBD1. TRBV6-7 belongs to the ORF category, with a function that is uncertain. Trimming took 6 bases from V and 4 from J; bases not matched to a gene: 2. This CDR3 has 13 amino acids. The CDR3 nucleotides are TGTGCCAGCAGGCGACAGGGCACCGGGGAGCTGTTTTTT. Its protein is CASRRQGTGELFF.

This chain connects TRBV29-1 to TRBJ2-5, with 7 bases that match TRBD1. CDR3 length: 14 amino acids. Unmatched junction bases numbered 7, after V lost 5 bases and J lost 1 base. Germline assignment: CDR1 SQVTM and CDR2 ANQGSEA. In DNA form, the CDR3 reads TGCAGCGTTCAAGGGACAGCCGGCCAAGAGACCCAGTACTTC. It yields the protein CSVQGTAGQETQYF.

The chain combines TRBV10-2 with TRBJ1-1; 9 bases fit TRBD1. CDR3 length equals 14 residues. Germline loops: CDR1 WSHSY, CDR2 SAAADI. Losses at the gene ends were 5 bases for V and 5 bases for J; bases not matched to a gene: 6. The CDR3 bases are TGCGCCAGCAGTTCCAGACAGGGGGGAACTGAAGCTTTCTTT. It translates to CASSSRQGGTEAFF.

The chain's CDR3 is CASSSDRPNTGELFF. CDR3 bases: TGTGCCAGCAGTTCGGACAGACCGAACACCGGGGAGCTGTTTTTT. The chain uses TRBV6-8 and TRBJ2-2; TRBD1 is a possible D gene (6 bases). V gave up 4 bases and J gave up 0 bases, with 9 bases separating them. The CDR3 extends over 15 amino acids. CDR1 MNHGY and CDR2 SAAAGT come from the germline V gene.

The chain uses TRBV5-1 and TRBJ2-7, with 10 bases lining up with TRBD1. This CDR3 contains 14 residues. J gave up 7 bases and V 4 bases, and 8 bases lay outside the gene matches. The V gene's germline CDR1 is SGHRS and CDR2 YFSETQ. CDR3 coding DNA: TGCGCCAGCAGCCCGGGACAGGGGTTATGGGAGCAGTACTTC. The encoded protein is CASSPGQGLWEQYF.

This rearrangement joins TRBV19 to TRBJ2-7; perhaps TRBD1 as D (6 bases). V was pared by 6 bases and J by 2 bases, with 17 bases between. This CDR3 region has 15 residues. Germline V lookup: CDR1 LNHDA, CDR2 SQIVND (reference sequence). The CDR3 loop reads CASSRTGLGPYEQYF. The CDR3 DNA follows: TGTGCCAGTAGCCGCACAGGGCTGGGCCCCTACGAGCAGTACTTC.

This clone was seen a few times. The rearrangement uses TRBV30 and TRBJ1-1, with D possibly being TRBD1 (5 bases). From germline, CDR1 is GTSNPN and CDR2 SVGIG (reference sequence). V lost 3 bases to trimming and J lost 1 base, with 6 bases between them. The CDR3 has 12 residues. The CDR3 loop is CAWRGGNTEAFF. As DNA, the CDR3 is TGTGCCTGGAGGGGGGGGAACACTGAAGCTTTCTTT.

This rearrangement joins TRBV1 to TRBJ1-4; the D call in the table, TRBD1, was not verified against the DNA. TRBV1 is reported as a pseudogene. The CDR3 is made up of 15 amino acids. CDR3 region: CASSHADRVGEKLFF. The CDR3 DNA reads as TGCGCCAGCAGCCACGCCGACAGGGTGGGCGAAAAACTGTTTTTT.

This clone was seen a handful of times. The chain uses TRBV19 and TRBJ1-4; D unclear. The V gene lost 2 bases and the J gene lost 7 bases, with 17 bases spanning the gap. CDR1 LNHDA and CDR2 SQIVND come from the germline V gene (reference sequence). This CDR3 is 16 amino acids long. CDR3 amino acids: CASSILGTSRGEKLFF. The CDR3 bases are TGTGCCAGTAGTATATTAGGCACGTCAAGAGGTGAAAAACTGTTTTTT.

V is TRBV11-3 and J is TRBJ1-4; D is ambiguous. Per the germline V gene, CDR1 is SGHNT and CDR2 is YENEEA. CDR3 length: 14 amino acids. V gave up 3 bases and J gave up 2 bases, with 7 bases separating them. The CDR3 coding sequence is TGTGCCAGCAGCTTTCCCGGGACTAATGAAAAACTGTTTTTT. Translation gives CASSFPGTNEKLFF. Complete variable domain (other parts from reference TRBV11-3 and TRBJ1-4): EAGVVQSPRYKIIEKKQPVAFWCNPISGHNTLYWYLQNLGQGPELLIRYENEEAVDDSQLPKDRFSAERLKGVDSTLKIQPAELGDSAVYLCASSFPGTNEKLFFGSGTQLSVL.

The chain combines TRBV28 with TRBJ2-3; D is possibly TRBD1 (5 bases). Germline V lookup: CDR1 MDHEN, CDR2 SYDVKM. Trimming stripped 4 bases from V and 5 bases from J, with 16 bases between. The CDR3 extends over 15 amino acids. The CDR3 nucleotides are TGTGCCAGCAGTTCCCTCGACAGTGGACGAGATACGCAGTATTTT. Protein sequence: CASSSLDSGRDTQYF. The full variable domain, rest sourced from reference TRBV28 and TRBJ2-3, is DVKVTQSSRYLVKRTGEKVFLECVQDMDHENMFWYRQDPGLGLRLIYFSYDVKMKEKGDIPEGYSVSREKKERFSLILESASTNQTSMYLCASSSLDSGRDTQYFGPGTRLTVL.

This clone was observed a few times. The chain couples TRBV11-3 to TRBJ1-1; TRBD1 might be the D (6 bases). Trimming took off 2 bases at V and 4 bases at J, with 11 bases between the two ends. The CDR3 length is 14 residues. Germline-derived CDR1 and CDR2 are SGHNT and YENEEA. CDR3 region: CASSLRQGSTEAFF. CDR3 in DNA: TGTGCCAGCAGCTTACGGCAGGGGAGCACTGAAGCTTTCTTT.

The rearrangement uses TRBV7-6 and TRBJ1-4, with 8 bases fitting TRBD1. The junction had 7 bases not matched to a gene; V was cut back by 3 bases and J by 7 bases. Germline lookup yields CDR1 SGHVS and CDR2 FNYEAQ. CDR3 length: 15 amino acids. CDR3 sequence: CASSLARGRPEKLFF. DNA for the CDR3: TGTGCCAGCAGCTTGGCCAGGGGGCGACCTGAAAAACTGTTTTTT.

A few counts support this clone. V usage is TRBV7-7 and J usage is TRBJ1-4; the D gene is possibly TRBD1 (5 bases). The CDR3 runs to 15 residues. The V gene's germline CDR1 is SSHAT and CDR2 FNYEAQ (reference sequence). Trimming took off 5 bases at V and 0 bases at J, with 10 bases between the two ends. CDR3 residues: CASSGRVATNEKLFF. In DNA, the CDR3 is TGTGCCAGCAGCGGCAGGGTCGCAACTAATGAAAAACTGTTTTTT.

This clone was seen just once. The V call is TRBV19, the J call TRBJ1-6, with a possible D match to TRBD1 (6 bases). This CDR3 has 14 amino acids. CDR1 is LNHDA and CDR2 is SQIVND in the germline V gene (reference sequence). V lost 6 bases and J 6 bases, leaving 12 bases between the germline ends. The CDR3 sequence is CASSQQGLNSPLHF. CDR3 DNA sequence: TGTGCCAGTAGCCAACAGGGTCTTAATTCACCCCTCCACTTT.

The V gene is TRBV11-3, the J gene TRBJ1-4; the D gene is possibly TRBD1 (5 bases). The CDR3 extends over 15 amino acids. Deletions cut 1 base from V and 8 bases from J, with 14 bases between. CDR1 is SGHNT, CDR2 YENEEA, per germline. CDR3 sequence reads: CASSLGGSQAEKLFF. In DNA form, the CDR3 reads TGTGCCAGCAGCTTAGGGGGTTCACAGGCGGAAAAACTGTTTTTT.

This chain joins TRBV9 and TRBJ1-5; D remains unclear. Germline CDR1 SGDLS, CDR2 YYNGEE. The CDR3 has 15 amino acids. Trimming stripped 5 bases from V and 2 bases from J, with 14 bases between. CDR3 region: CASREYIQGNQPQHF. The CDR3 DNA follows: TGTGCCAGCAGAGAGTACATTCAGGGCAATCAGCCCCAGCATTTT.

The CDR3 DNA sequence: TGTGCCAGCTCACACAGGGCCTCGGAAGATGAAAAACTGTTTTTT. Translating it yields CASSHRASEDEKLFF. The chain couples TRBV18 to TRBJ1-4, with a weak D call TRBD1 (6 bases). The V gene's germline CDR1 is KGHSH and CDR2 LQKENI. With 4 bases removed from V and 6 bases from J, the gap between germline ends came to 15 bases. The CDR3 is 15 residues long.

This chain uses TRBV5-1 with TRBJ2-2; D is uncertain. Germline assignment: CDR1 SGHRS and CDR2 YFSETQ. CDR3 length: 14 residues. Trimming left V 2 bases short and J 9 bases short, with 14 bases between. The CDR3 spells CASSLWQSPWELFF. The CDR3 nucleotides read TGCGCCAGCAGCTTATGGCAGAGCCCATGGGAGCTGTTTTTT.

This clone was recorded once. The CDR3 coding sequence is TGTGCCACCAGCAGGGCGGACAGGGATCTTCGGAATGAGCAGTTCTTC. Translation: CATSRADRDLRNEQFF. The chain recombines TRBV15 with TRBJ2-1, with 8 bases fitting TRBD1. This CDR3 contains 16 residues. J gave up 7 bases and V 3 bases, and 11 bases lay outside the gene matches. Looked up from germline, CDR1 is LNHNV and CDR2 is YYDKDF (reference sequence). Full variable domain (outside the CDR3, taken from reference TRBV15 and TRBJ2-1): DAMVIQNPRYQVTQFGKPVTLSCSQTLNHNVMYWYQQKSSQAPKLLFHYYDKDFNNEADTPDNFQSRRPNTSFCFLDIRSPGLGDTAMYLCATSRADRDLRNEQFFGPGTRLTVL.

J is TRBJ2-1 and V is TRBV6-8, with 8 bases lining up with TRBD2. CDR3 length: 13 amino acids. Losses at the gene ends were 5 bases for V and 8 bases for J; bases not matched to a gene: 5. Germline V CDR1 and CDR2: MNHGY, SAAAGT. The CDR3, as DNA: TGTGCCAGCAGTCCCCTAGCGGGCGATGAGCAGTTCTTC. This sequence encodes CASSPLAGDEQFF.

This chain joins TRBV5-1 and TRBJ1-1, with D hard to call. The V gene's germline CDR1 is SGHRS and CDR2 YFSETQ. There are 14 residues in the CDR3. V was pared by 0 bases and J by 0 bases, with 6 bases between. CDR3: CASSLGGLNTEAFF. CDR3 DNA: TGCGCCAGCAGCTTGGGCGGACTGAACACTGAAGCTTTCTTT.